This T cell receptor (beta chain) emerged from a study of blood T cell repertoires in COVID-19. Across the study: The United States, Italy and Spain provided the acute and convalescent COVID-19 samples. Sample material is recorded as cDNA or gDNA derived from T cells, B-cell-depleted T cells, or PBMCs.

As handled by the study authors: Amplifying reference gene primers gave estimates of nucleated cell counts. Here immunoSEQ multiplex PCR was the method, and the copy in TCRdb shows in-frame clones only, minus some. That table is the source of V, J and clone size, and D and trimming were worked out from the DNA. The sample consists of 310,000 or so clones, around 90% of them appearing once. Germline V gene data show CDR1 as GTSNPN and CDR2 as SVGIG (reference sequence). V shed 6 bases and J shed 2 bases, with 17 bases lying between them. The CDR3 sequence is 15 residues long. The gene calls are TRBV30 and TRBJ1-3; D may be TRBD1 (6 bases). The clonotype was recovered from a woman aged 45-60 years who had recovered from COVID-19. Sequencing input: peripheral blood. CDR3 nucleotides: TGTGCCTGTCTCACCGAAGGGGGTACTGGAAACACCATATATTTT. It encodes CACLTEGGTGNTIYF.